Each of the 23 T cell receptor beta chains below was sequenced from the same sample in a study of shared clonotypes between healthy human individuals. Sequenced by immunoSEQ multiplex PCR; TCRdb stores in-frame clones only, minus some. The sample shows about 990,000 clones, around 82% of them seen only once. The sequenced material came from memory CD4+ T cells from PBMCs. Subset described: CD45RA-negative fraction. The receptors stem from a man aged 18 to 29 in good health. Some clones in this sample may be carry-over from other donors' samples.

With respect to this clone: At the DNA level, this CDR3 is encoded by other sequences in the same sample as well. V is TRBV28 and J is TRBJ1-6; no firm D call. CDR1 and CDR2 from the germline V gene are MDHEN and SYDVKM. This CDR3 contains 15 residues. Trimming removed 6 bases at V and 0 bases at J, with 9 bases between. The CDR3 nucleotides read TGTGCCAGCAGACTCTCTAGCTCCTATAATTCACCCCTCCACTTT. Amino acid sequence: CASRLSSSYNSPLHF.

The CDR3: CASSPNSMLEAEQYF. CDR3 nucleotide sequence: TGCGCCAGCAGCCCAAATTCAATGCTGGAAGCCGAGCAGTACTTC. The chain couples TRBV4-3 to TRBJ2-7; the D is unclear. Germline assignment: CDR1 LGHNA and CDR2 YSLEER. This CDR3 is built from 15 residues. The ends were cut back, 4 bases at V and 6 bases at J, with 19 bases in the middle.

The chain links TRBV5-4 to TRBJ1-4, with a tentative D call TRBD1 (6 bases). Germline V gene sequence: CDR1 SGHNT, CDR2 YYREEE (reference sequence). The CDR3 loop spans 15 amino acids. V was cut by 4 bases and J by 7 bases, with 17 bases left in between. The CDR3 spells CASSRSTGLGEKLFF. In DNA, the CDR3 is TGTGCCAGCAGCCGCTCAACAGGGTTAGGTGAAAAACTGTTTTTT.

J is TRBJ1-1 and V is TRBV6-1, with 9 positions matching TRBD1. This CDR3 has 13 residues. J lost 1 base, V lost 8 bases, and 2 bases had no gene match. CDR1 and CDR2 from the germline V gene are MNHNS and SASEGT. CDR3 nucleotide sequence: TGTGCCAGCGGACAGGGGCCGAACACTGAAGCTTTCTTT. Protein sequence: CASGQGPNTEAFF.

The chain recombines TRBV2 with TRBJ2-5; D is possibly TRBD2 (6 bases). CDR3 size: 14 residues. Germline CDR1 is SNHLY and CDR2 is FYNNEI. Trimming stripped 10 bases from V and 6 bases from J, with 21 bases between. The CDR3 sequence is CATQAEGWLKTQYF. In DNA, the CDR3 is TGTGCCACCCAGGCGGAGGGTTGGTTGAAGACCCAGTACTTC.

J is TRBJ1-4 and V is TRBV16; 7 bases line up with TRBD1. Germline CDR1 KGHSY, CDR2 FQNENV. The CDR3 sequence is 15 residues long. J gave up 4 bases and V 4 bases, and 6 bases lay outside the gene matches. CDR3 coding DNA: TGTGCCAGCAGCCCCGGGGACAGAGTTAATGAAAAACTGTTTTTT. Encoded protein: CASSPGDRVNEKLFF.

This clone was observed a few times. This chain connects TRBV11-2 to TRBJ1-3, with unresolved D. The V and J ends lost 1 base and 1 base respectively, with 11 bases between them. Germline CDR1 SGHAT, CDR2 FQNNGV. The CDR3 spans 16 residues. The CDR3: CASSLGPASSGNTIYF. The DNA of the CDR3 is TGTGCCAGCAGCTTAGGCCCGGCTTCTTCTGGAAACACCATATATTTT.

This chain uses TRBV11-2 with TRBJ2-2, with D uncertain. Germline lookup yields CDR1 SGHAT and CDR2 FQNNGV. This CDR3 has 12 amino acids. Deletions cut 0 bases from V and 10 bases from J, with 6 bases between. The CDR3 nucleotides read TGTGCCAGCAGCTTAGATGTCTCGGAGCTGTTTTTT. Protein sequence: CASSLDVSELFF.

The rearrangement links TRBV7-8 to TRBJ2-5; D is perhaps TRBD1 or TRBD2 (6 bases each). The V end was cut by 0 bases, the J end by 4 bases, with 12 bases between. This CDR3 region has 15 residues. In germline, CDR1 is SGHVS, CDR2 FQNEAQ. CDR3 nucleotide sequence: TGTGCCAGCAGCTTAGCGAGAGGGGGGACAGAGACCCAGTACTTC. It codes for CASSLARGGTETQYF.

Points on this clone: Other DNA sequences in the same sample also yield this CDR3. The chain links TRBV7-9 to TRBJ1-5, with a possible D match to TRBD1 (5 bases). CDR1 is SEHNR and CDR2 is FQNEAQ in the germline V gene (reference sequence). The ends were cut back, 5 bases at V and 7 bases at J, with 12 bases in the middle. The CDR3 has 13 residues. The CDR3, as DNA: TGTGCCAGCAGCCTACGGCGGGACCAGCCCCAGCATTTT. Translated: CASSLRRDQPQHF.

Turning to this clone: At one of its ends the junction is not consistent with the germline gene, which may arise from a read error. V and J are TRBV10-3 and TRBJ2-3, with D maybe TRBD1 (5 bases). The germline V gene has CDR1 ENHRY and CDR2 SYGVKD. The CDR3 contains 13 residues. The CDR3 sequence is CAITETGTDTQYF. The CDR3 nucleotides read TGTGCCATCACTGAGACAGGCACAGATACGCAGTATTTT.

The chain is built from TRBV2 and TRBJ2-7; tentatively, D is TRBD1 or TRBD2 (5 bases each). This CDR3 contains 14 residues. CDR1 is SNHLY and CDR2 is FYNNEI in the germline V gene. V was clipped by 6 bases and J by 4 bases, with 16 bases between them. This CDR3 is CASRGTFSVYEQYF. Written as DNA, the CDR3 is TGTGCCAGCAGGGGGACCTTTTCCGTGTACGAGCAGTACTTC. The full variable domain, with the rest looked up from reference TRBV2 and TRBJ2-7, is EPEVTQTPSHQVTQMGQEVILRCVPISNHLYFYWYRQILGQKVEFLVSFYNNEISEKSEIFDDQFSVERPDGSNFTLKIRSTKLEDSAMYFCASRGTFSVYEQYFGPGTRLTVT.

The chain has TRBV23-1 and TRBJ1-2; no clear D gene. TRBV23-1 is treated as an ORF (open reading frame) with a function not yet certain. The CDR3 length is 15 residues. V lost 4 bases and J 2 bases, leaving 14 bases between the germline ends. The CDR3 DNA sequence: TGCGCCAGCAGTCCAGTCGGGCATCCCAACTATGGCTACACCTTC. Translating it yields CASSPVGHPNYGYTF.

V usage is TRBV23-1 and J usage is TRBJ2-3; D is unresolved. TRBV23-1 is filed as an ORF, its function uncertain. Trimming cost V 2 bases and J 2 bases, with 5 bases left between them. The CDR3 spans 13 residues. The CDR3 sequence is CASSQTATDTQYF. Written as DNA, the CDR3 is TGCGCCAGCAGTCAAACAGCCACAGATACGCAGTATTTT.

This clone was seen only a few times. DNA for the CDR3: TGTGCCAGCAGTGGGGGGGGCTCCTACGAGCAGTACTTC. Amino acids: CASSGGGSYEQYF. The rearrangement joins TRBV27 to TRBJ2-7, with 7 bases lining up with TRBD2. The CDR3 length is 13 residues. Per the germline V gene, CDR1 is MNHEY and CDR2 is SMNVEV (reference sequence). J gave up 0 bases and V 5 bases, and 1 base lay outside the gene matches.

The chain employs TRBV5-4 and TRBJ1-1; no clear D. Trimming stripped 0 bases from V and 0 bases from J, with 12 bases between. Germline V gives CDR1 SGHNT, CDR2 YYREEE (reference sequence). The CDR3 runs to 16 residues. CDR3 sequence reads: CASSLGMDYMNTEAFF. In DNA, the CDR3 is TGTGCCAGCAGCTTGGGAATGGACTATATGAACACTGAAGCTTTCTTT. Based on the CDR3 plus reference TRBV5-4 and TRBJ1-1, the full variable domain is ETGVTQSPTHLIKTRGQQVTLRCSSQSGHNTVSWYQQALGQGPQFIFQYYREEENGRGNFPPRFSGLQFPNYSSELNVNALELDDSALYLCASSLGMDYMNTEAFFGQGTRLTVV.

V is TRBV4-1 and J is TRBJ2-5; 16 bases map to TRBD2. J gave up 5 bases and V 4 bases, and 13 bases lay outside the gene matches. The CDR3 consists of 19 residues. The germline V gene has CDR1 MGHRA and CDR2 YSYEKL. This CDR3 reads CASSPKPGTSGRADETQYF. Here the CDR3 DNA reads TGCGCCAGCAGCCCAAAACCCGGGACTAGCGGGAGGGCCGATGAGACCCAGTACTTC.

The chain uses TRBV4-3 and TRBJ1-6; no firm D call. V lost 0 bases and J 9 bases, leaving 3 bases between the germline ends. This CDR3 is built from 12 residues. The germline V gene has CDR1 LGHNA and CDR2 YSLEER. The CDR3 bases are TGCGCCAGCAGCCAAGACAGTTCACCCCTCCACTTT. This sequence encodes CASSQDSSPLHF.

The rearrangement links TRBV5-1 to TRBJ1-1, with 9 bases fitting TRBD1. Germline lookup yields CDR1 SGHRS and CDR2 YFSETQ. The J segment lost 0 bases and the V segment lost 4 bases, leaving 10 bases of the junction unmatched. CDR3 length: 17 residues. In DNA form, the CDR3 reads TGCGCCAGCAGCCCCCGGGACAGGGTGGGTGTGAACACTGAAGCTTTCTTT. Translating gives CASSPRDRVGVNTEAFF. Based on the CDR3 plus reference TRBV5-1 and TRBJ1-1, the full variable domain is KAGVTQTPRYLIKTRGQQVTLSCSPISGHRSVSWYQQTPGQGLQFLFEYFSETQRNKGNFPGRFSGRQFSNSRSEMNVSTLELGDSALYLCASSPRDRVGVNTEAFFGQGTRLTVV.

This clone was observed a few times. The chain employs TRBV19 and TRBJ1-2, with 8 bases matching TRBD1. The CDR3 loop spans 13 amino acids. Germline V lookup: CDR1 LNHDA, CDR2 SQIVND (reference sequence). V shed 3 bases and J 3 bases; nucleotides not matched to a gene: 0. This CDR3 reads CASSMGQDYGYTF. The CDR3 region has the DNA TGTGCCAGTAGTATGGGACAGGACTATGGCTACACCTTC.

The rearrangement joins TRBV13 to TRBJ1-2; D gene ambiguous. The CDR3 consists of 12 residues. Trimming removed 0 bases from V and 3 bases from J, with 2 bases in between. Germline lookup yields CDR1 PRHDT and CDR2 FYEKMQ (reference sequence). CDR3 bases: TGTGCCAGCAGCTTAGGTCACTATGGCTACACCTTC. Amino acid sequence: CASSLGHYGYTF. Drawing the rest from reference TRBV13 and TRBJ1-2, the complete variable domain is AAGVIQSPRHLIKEKRETATLKCYPIPRHDTVYWYQQGPGQDPQFLISFYEKMQSDKGSIPDRFSAQQFSDYHSELNMSSLELGDSALYFCASSLGHYGYTFGSGTRLTVV.

On this clone itself: This specimen includes other DNA sequences encoding the same CDR3. The chain joins TRBV11-2 to TRBJ2-3, with D unresolved. This CDR3 is 11 amino acids long. Trimming shortened V by 3 bases and J by 6 bases, and 4 bases separated the two germline ends. Germline CDR1 reads SGHAT; CDR2 reads FQNNGV. The CDR3 reads CASSFRDTQYF. The CDR3, as DNA: TGTGCCAGCAGCTTCAGGGATACGCAGTATTTT.

V gene TRBV27 combines with J gene TRBJ2-1; TRBD2 matches 9 bases. V was clipped by 5 bases and J by 0 bases; unmatched bases: 5. Germline CDR1 and CDR2: MNHEY and SMNVEV (reference sequence). This CDR3 is built from 16 residues. This chain's CDR3 is CASSPLSGGSYNEQFF. As DNA, the CDR3 is TGTGCCAGCAGTCCGCTTAGCGGGGGCTCCTACAATGAGCAGTTCTTC.